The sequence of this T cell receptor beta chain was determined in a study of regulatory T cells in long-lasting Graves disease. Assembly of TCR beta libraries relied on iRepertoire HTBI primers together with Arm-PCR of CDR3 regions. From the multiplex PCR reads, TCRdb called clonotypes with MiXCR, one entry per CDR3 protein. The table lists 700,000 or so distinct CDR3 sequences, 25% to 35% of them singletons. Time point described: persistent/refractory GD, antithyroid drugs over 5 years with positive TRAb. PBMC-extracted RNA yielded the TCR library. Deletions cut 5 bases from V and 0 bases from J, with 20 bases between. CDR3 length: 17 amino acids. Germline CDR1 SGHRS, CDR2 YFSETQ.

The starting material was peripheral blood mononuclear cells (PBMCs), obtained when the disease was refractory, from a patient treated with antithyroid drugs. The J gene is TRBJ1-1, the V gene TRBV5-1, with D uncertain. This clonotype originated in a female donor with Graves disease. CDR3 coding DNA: TGCGCCAGCAGGCCCCCGCGGGCAGGCCCAATGAACACTGAAGCTTTCTTT. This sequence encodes CASRPPRAGPMNTEAFF.